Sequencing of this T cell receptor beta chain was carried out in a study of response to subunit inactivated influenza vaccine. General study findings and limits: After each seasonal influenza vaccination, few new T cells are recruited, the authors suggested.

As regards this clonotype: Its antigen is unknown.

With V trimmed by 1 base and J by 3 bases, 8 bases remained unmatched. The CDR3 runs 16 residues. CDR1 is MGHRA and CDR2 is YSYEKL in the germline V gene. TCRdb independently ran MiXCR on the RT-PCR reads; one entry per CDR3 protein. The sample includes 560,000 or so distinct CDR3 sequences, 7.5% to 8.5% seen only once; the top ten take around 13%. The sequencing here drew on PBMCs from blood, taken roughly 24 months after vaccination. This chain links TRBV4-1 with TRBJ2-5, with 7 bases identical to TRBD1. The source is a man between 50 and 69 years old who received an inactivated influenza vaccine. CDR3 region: CASSQVSGTVKETQYF. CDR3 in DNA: TGCGCCAGCAGCCAAGTCTCGGGGACAGTCAAAGAGACCCAGTACTTC.